The 9 T cell receptor beta chains listed next were all sequenced from one sample in a study of spatial heterogeneity in lung cancer (dated by TCRdb to the late 2010s). In light of the paper, this sample's time point label describes: blood at routine non-recurrence follow-up after resection. Whole RNA extracted from tumor and nontumor lung tissue, or from cryopreserved PBMC samples, was used for TCR sequencing without cell sorting. Receptors were amplified or captured by 5' RACE. The data were produced on a NextSeq 500. Through fastp at Q25 and MiXCR, TCRdb rebuilt clones from the public reads, retaining in-frame beta chains. Rows matching on CDR3 protein sequence are summarized as one entry with the most common DNA and genes. In all, the sample holds about 52,000 distinct CDR3 sequences, and around 7% of those were seen once. Around 35% of the sample is held by the ten biggest clonotypes. The specimen was PBMCs, collected at follow-up. Every receptor here comes from a female donor with early-stage non-small cell lung cancer.

The V gene is TRBV7-9, the J gene TRBJ2-3; no clear D. Trimming removed 3 bases from V and 1 base from J, with 8 bases in between. The CDR3 loop spans 14 amino acids. Germline V lookup: CDR1 SEHNR, CDR2 FQNEAQ (reference sequence). The CDR3 is CASSLSLGTDTQYF. The CDR3 DNA follows: TGTGCCAGCAGCTTGAGTTTGGGCACAGATACGCAGTATTTT.

This clonotype has at least ten counts. V usage is TRBV20-1 and J usage is TRBJ1-1; D may be TRBD1 (5 bases). Per germline, CDR1 DFQATT and CDR2 SNEGSKA (reference sequence). The CDR3 runs to 14 residues. V was trimmed by 0 bases and J by 5 bases, leaving 13 bases between them. Written as DNA, the CDR3 is TGCAGTGCTAGAGATGCCCTCTGGGGGACTGAAGCTTTCTTT. This codes for CSARDALWGTEAFF.

This clonotype came up many times. This chain uses TRBV12-3 or TRBV12-4 with TRBJ2-5; 9 nucleotides agree with TRBD2. J lost 4 bases, V lost 6 bases, and 3 bases had no gene match. The length of the CDR3 is 13 residues. CDR3 coding DNA: TGTGCCAGCAGGACTAGCGGAGGAGAGACCCAGTACTTC. Encoded protein: CASRTSGGETQYF.

This clonotype was seen a few times. The germline gene is not matched at one end of the junction; a read error may be the cause. V and J are TRBV7-7 and TRBJ2-2; D unclear. CDR3 size: 15 residues. Germline V gene sequence: CDR1 SSHAT, CDR2 FNYEAQ (reference sequence). This CDR3 reads CASSLVPPPSGELFF. The CDR3 region has the DNA TGTGCTAGCAGCTTAGTCCCGCCTCCGAGCGGGGAGCTGTTTTTT.

The CDR3 region has the DNA TGCGCCAGCAGCTTGGTACAGGAAAACCAAGAGACCCAGTACTTC. This sequence encodes CASSLVQENQETQYF. The V and J genes are TRBV5-1 and TRBJ2-5, with D possibly being TRBD1 (5 bases). The CDR3 spans 15 residues. The germline CDR1 and CDR2 sequences are SGHRS and YFSETQ. Trimming removed 0 bases from V and 0 bases from J, with 9 bases in between.

In its sample, this clonotype was seen a few times. This chain connects TRBV5-1 to TRBJ2-7; 8 positions match TRBD1. The V and J ends lost 2 bases and 4 bases, in that order; junction bases with no gene match: 5. The length of the CDR3 is 14 residues. CDR1 SGHRS and CDR2 YFSETQ come from the germline V gene. The CDR3 DNA follows: TGCGCCAGCAGCTTAGGGGACAGGAAATACGAGCAGTACTTC. It yields the protein CASSLGDRKYEQYF.

There are many counts of this clonotype. CDR3 nucleotides: TGCAGTGCTAGAGACCCAGGGGATCGGGACACTGAAGCTTTCTTT. It yields the protein CSARDPGDRDTEAFF. The gene calls are TRBV20-1 and TRBJ1-1; possibly TRBD1 for D (6 bases). CDR1 DFQATT and CDR2 SNEGSKA come from the germline V gene (reference sequence). V was cut by 0 bases and J by 3 bases, with 14 bases left in between. CDR3 size: 15 residues.

This clonotype was seen ten or more times. The chain uses TRBV27 and TRBJ1-2; weak D call: TRBD1 (6 bases). CDR3 length equals 13 residues. Trimming removed 4 bases from V and 2 bases from J, with 8 bases in between. From germline, CDR1 is MNHEY and CDR2 SMNVEV (reference sequence). CDR3 amino acids: CASSSRGNYGYTF. In DNA form, the CDR3 reads TGTGCCAGCAGTTCCAGGGGAAACTATGGCTACACCTTC.

The CDR3 nucleotides are TGCGCCAGCAGCTTCCAGTTACTCAGGGATCAAGAGACCCAGTACTTC. Translation: CASSFQLLRDQETQYF. The chain couples TRBV5-1 to TRBJ2-5, with D tentatively TRBD1 (5 bases). The V end lost 2 bases, the J end lost 2 bases, and 16 bases lay between the germline ends. This CDR3 region has 16 residues. Germline loops: CDR1 SGHRS, CDR2 YFSETQ.